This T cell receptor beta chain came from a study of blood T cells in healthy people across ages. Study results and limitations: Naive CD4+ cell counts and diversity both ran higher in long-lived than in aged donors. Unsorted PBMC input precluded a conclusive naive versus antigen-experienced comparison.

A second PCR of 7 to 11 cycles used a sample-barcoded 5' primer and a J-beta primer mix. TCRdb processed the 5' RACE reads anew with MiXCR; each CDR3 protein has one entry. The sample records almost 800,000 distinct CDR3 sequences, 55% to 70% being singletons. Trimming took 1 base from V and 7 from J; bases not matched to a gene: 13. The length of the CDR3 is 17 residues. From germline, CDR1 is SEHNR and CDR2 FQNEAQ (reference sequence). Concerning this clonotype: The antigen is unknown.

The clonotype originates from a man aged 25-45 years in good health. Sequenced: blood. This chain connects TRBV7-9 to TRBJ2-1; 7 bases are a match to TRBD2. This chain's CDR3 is CASSLGGLAGERNEQFF. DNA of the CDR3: TGTGCCAGCAGCTTAGGTGGGCTGGCGGGAGAAAGAAATGAGCAGTTCTTC.